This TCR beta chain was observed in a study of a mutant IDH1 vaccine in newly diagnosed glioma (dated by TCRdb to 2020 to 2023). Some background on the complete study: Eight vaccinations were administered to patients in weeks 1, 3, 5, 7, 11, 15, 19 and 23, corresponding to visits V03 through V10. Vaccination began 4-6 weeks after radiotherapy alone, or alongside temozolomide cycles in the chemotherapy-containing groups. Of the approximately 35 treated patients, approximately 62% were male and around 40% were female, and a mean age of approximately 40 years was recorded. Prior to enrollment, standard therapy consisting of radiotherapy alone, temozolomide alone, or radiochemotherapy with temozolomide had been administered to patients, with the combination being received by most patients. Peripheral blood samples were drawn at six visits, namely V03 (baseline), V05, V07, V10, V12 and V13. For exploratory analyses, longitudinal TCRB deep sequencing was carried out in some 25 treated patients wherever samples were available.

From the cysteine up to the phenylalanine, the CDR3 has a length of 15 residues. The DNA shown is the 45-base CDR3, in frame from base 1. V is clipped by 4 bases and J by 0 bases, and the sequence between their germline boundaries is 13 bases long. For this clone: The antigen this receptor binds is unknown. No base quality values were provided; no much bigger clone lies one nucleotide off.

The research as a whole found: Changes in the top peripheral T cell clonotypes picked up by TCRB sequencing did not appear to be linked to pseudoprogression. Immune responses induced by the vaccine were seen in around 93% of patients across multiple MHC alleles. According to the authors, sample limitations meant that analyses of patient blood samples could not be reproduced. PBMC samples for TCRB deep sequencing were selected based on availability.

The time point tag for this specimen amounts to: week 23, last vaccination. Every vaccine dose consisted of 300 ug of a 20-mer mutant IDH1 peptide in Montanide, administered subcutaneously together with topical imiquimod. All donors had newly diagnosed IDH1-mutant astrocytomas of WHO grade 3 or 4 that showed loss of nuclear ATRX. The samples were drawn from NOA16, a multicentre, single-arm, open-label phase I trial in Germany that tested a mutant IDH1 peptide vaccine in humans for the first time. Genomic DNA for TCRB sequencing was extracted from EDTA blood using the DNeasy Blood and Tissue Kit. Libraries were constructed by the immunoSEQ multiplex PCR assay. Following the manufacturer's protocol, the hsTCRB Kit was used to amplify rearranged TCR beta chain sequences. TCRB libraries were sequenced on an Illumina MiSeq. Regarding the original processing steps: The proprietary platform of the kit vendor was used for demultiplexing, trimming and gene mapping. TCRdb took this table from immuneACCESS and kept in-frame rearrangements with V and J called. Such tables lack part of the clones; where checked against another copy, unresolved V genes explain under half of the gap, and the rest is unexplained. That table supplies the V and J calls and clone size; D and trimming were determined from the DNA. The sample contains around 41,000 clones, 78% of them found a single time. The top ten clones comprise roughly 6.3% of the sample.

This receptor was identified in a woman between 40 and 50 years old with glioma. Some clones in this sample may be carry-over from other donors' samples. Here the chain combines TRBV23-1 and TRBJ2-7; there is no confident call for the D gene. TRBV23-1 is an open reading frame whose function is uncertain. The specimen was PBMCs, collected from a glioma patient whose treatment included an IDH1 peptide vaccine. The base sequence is TGCGCCAGCAGTCTCGCAGGACCTAACTCCTACGAGCAGTACTTC. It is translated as CASSLAGPNSYEQYF.